The rows below give T cell receptor beta chains drawn from one sample of a study of blood T cell repertoires in COVID-19. Some clones are missing from TCRdb's copy, which holds only in-frame ones; the method was immunoSEQ multiplex PCR. Of 250,000 to 300,000 clones in the sample, 75% to 90% were seen once. The sample consisted of peripheral blood. The origin of the receptors is a man between 25 and 39 years old with active or convalescent COVID-19. The CDR3 runs from the conserved cysteine through the conserved F or W. The order of the fields is J gene, D gene, clone size, V gene, CDR3 DNA, CDR3 protein. A D gene is named only where the DNA matches it firmly. The listing skips clone size in some rows; elsewhere it reads once, few, many or a size class.

TRBJ1-2 NA NA TRBV18 TGTGCCAGCTCACCTAGTGGGGGACATAGTACTCGATACCGGCGTGGCTACACCTTC CASSPSGGHSTRYRRGYTF
TRBJ2-2 TRBD1 NA TRBV7-9 TGTGCCAGCAGCACACGGGACAGGAGAACAGGGGGCACCGGGGAGCTGTTTTTT CASSTRDRRTGGTGELFF
TRBJ1-6 NA NA TRBV6-5 TGTGCCAGCAGTTACCAACGGGATAATTCACCCCTCCACTTT CASSYQRDNSPLHF
TRBJ1-4 TRBD1 NA TRBV7-9 TGTGCCGGGGGGACAGGGGGAACTAATGAAAAACTGTTTTTT CAGGTGGTNEKLFF
TRBJ1-1 NA NA TRBV5-8 TGTGCCAGCAGCTTCGGCCAGGGGACGATGACTGAAGCTTTCTTT CASSFGQGTMTEAFF
TRBJ1-1 NA NA TRBV5-4 TGTGCCAGTAACGTAGACAGAATGAACACTGAAGCTTTCTTT CASNVDRMNTEAFF
TRBJ2-7 TRBD2 NA TRBV5-1 TGCGCCAGCAGCGCCACTAGCGGGGGGGCCAACGAGCAGTACTTC CASSATSGGANEQYF
TRBJ1-2 NA NA TRBV10-3 TGTGCCATCAGGAGAGGAGAAAGATATGGCTACACCTTC CAIRRGERYGYTF
TRBJ1-2 TRBD1 NA TRBV27 TGTGCCAGCAGTTCACCGACAGGGTTTGGTGGCTACACCTTC CASSSPTGFGGYTF
TRBJ2-7 NA NA TRBV7-9 TGTGCCAGCAGCCCGTCGGGTTCCTACGAGCAGTACTTC CASSPSGSYEQYF
TRBJ2-1 TRBD1 NA TRBV13 TGTGCCAGCAGCCGGTTGACAGGGCCCACCTACAATGAGCAGTTCTTC CASSRLTGPTYNEQFF
TRBJ1-3 TRBD1 NA TRBV19 TGTGCCAGTAGGGGTGGGCTTTCCGGACAGGAATACTCTGGAAACACCATATATTTT CASRGGLSGQEYSGNTIYF
TRBJ1-5 NA few TRBV4-1 TGCGCCAGCGGGGCGAGGAACAATCAGCCCCAGCATTTT CASGARNNQPQHF
TRBJ2-5 NA NA TRBV9 TGTGCCAGCAGCGCGAACAGGGCCGAGGGGTACCAAGAGACCCAGTACTTC CASSANRAEGYQETQYF
TRBJ2-3 TRBD2 NA TRBV10-2 TGCGCCAGCAGTCTCAGGGGACTAGCCACAGATACGCAGTATTTT CASSLRGLATDTQYF
TRBJ2-7 NA NA TRBV29-1 TGCAGCGTTGAATTTGAGGGCAGGCCCTACGAGCAGTACTTC CSVEFEGRPYEQYF
TRBJ2-1 TRBD1 NA TRBV7-6 TGTGCCAGCAGCCGAGGGTTAGGGGGCCCCAATGAGCAGTTCTTC CASSRGLGGPNEQFF
TRBJ1-2 TRBD1 few TRBV2 TGTGCCAGCAGTGAATTGGGCAGCACAGGGGGCGCCCAGGACTATGGCTACACCTTC CASSELGSTGGAQDYGYTF
TRBJ1-3 TRBD1 NA TRBV6-6 TGTGCCAGCAGCTCGACAGGGAGGGGAAACACCATATATTTT CASSSTGRGNTIYF
TRBJ2-3 NA NA TRBV27 TGTGCCAGCAGCCAACGGGGACTTAAGCTCCGAGCCGAACTTAGCACAGATACGCAGTATTTT CASSQRGLKLRAELSTDTQYF
TRBJ1-5 NA NA TRBV19 TGTGCCAGTAGTATTGACAGGTCTAGCAATCAGCCCCAGCATTTT CASSIDRSSNQPQHF
TRBJ2-3 TRBD2 NA TRBV30 TGTGCCTGGAGTGAAGGACTAGCGAGCACAGATACGCAGTATTTT CAWSEGLASTDTQYF
TRBJ2-7 TRBD1 NA TRBV14 TGTGCCAGCAGCACCGGACACGGGACAGTAGGAAACTACGAGCAGTACTTC CASSTGHGTVGNYEQYF
TRBJ1-2 TRBD1 NA TRBV4-2 TGTGCCAGCAGCCGAGCCGACTGGACAGGGGTCGGTGGCTACACCTTC CASSRADWTGVGGYTF
TRBJ1-2 NA NA TRBV3-1/TRBV3-2 TGTGCCAGCAGCCAAGATTCACGGGTGCATGGCTACACCTTC CASSQDSRVHGYTF
TRBJ1-2 NA NA TRBV27 TGTGCCGGACCGGAACCGGAGGAGACCTATGGCTACACCTTC CAGPEPEETYGYTF
TRBJ2-1 TRBD1 NA TRBV10-2 TGCGCCACAGGACAGGGGGGCAATGAGCAGTTCTTC CATGQGGNEQFF
TRBJ1-2 NA NA TRBV19 TGTGCCAGTAGCCCCGAAGGAGGGTTGATCGATGGCTACACCTTC CASSPEGGLIDGYTF
TRBJ1-2 NA NA TRBV29-1 TGCAGCGTTGAAGCGATGACTGGCTATGGCTACACCTTC CSVEAMTGYGYTF
TRBJ2-7 TRBD2 NA TRBV9 TGTGCCAGCAGCTCCGGGACTAGCGGGGGCAAAGGCGAGCAGTACTTC CASSSGTSGGKGEQYF
TRBJ1-6 TRBD1 once TRBV18 TGTGCCAGCTCACCTACAGGGGAGAATTCACCCCTCCACTTT CASSPTGENSPLHF
TRBJ2-3 TRBD1 NA TRBV10-2 TGCGCCAGCAGTGGGTGGGACAGGGGAACAGATACGCAGTATTTT CASSGWDRGTDTQYF
TRBJ1-2 NA NA TRBV18 TGTGCCAGCTTTTCCGACAGGTACTATGGCTACACCTTC CASFSDRYYGYTF
TRBJ1-4 TRBD1 NA TRBV4-3 TGCGCCAGCAGCCAAGAGAAGGGACAGGGACCCGAAAAACTGTTTTTT CASSQEKGQGPEKLFF
TRBJ2-7 NA NA TRBV2 TGTGCCAGCAGTGGCCGGGAGACAGGGAATAAATACGAGCAGTACTTC CASSGRETGNKYEQYF
TRBJ2-7 TRBD2 NA TRBV27 TGTGCCAGCAGCTTAGCGGGGCCCACCGCCTACGAGCAGTACTTC CASSLAGPTAYEQYF
TRBJ1-1 TRBD1 NA TRBV6-6 TGTGCCAGCAGTTCCCGGACAGGGGGCTTTGTTGAAGCTTTCTTT CASSSRTGGFVEAFF
TRBJ1-4 NA NA TRBV30 TGTGCCTGGAGTGGGACAGACCAGACCTATGAAAAACTGTTTTTT CAWSGTDQTYEKLFF
TRBJ2-4 TRBD1 NA TRBV18 TGTGCCAGCTCACCCGGGACAGAGCAAAACATTCAGTACTTC CASSPGTEQNIQYF
TRBJ2-3 NA NA TRBV5-3 TGTGCCAGCATAGGATGCCGGGGTCGAGATACGCAGTATTTT CASIGCRGRDTQYF
TRBJ2-7 TRBD1 NA TRBV7-9 TGTGCCAGCAGCTTATACCGGGACAGACCCTACGAGCAGTACTTC CASSLYRDRPYEQYF
TRBJ2-5 NA few TRBV19 TGTGCCAGTAGTATCATGTTGGCTGGTATGGAGACCCAGTACTTC CASSIMLAGMETQYF
TRBJ1-4 NA NA TRBV2 TGTGCCAGCAGTGCGGCGGGGGCTAATGAAAAACTGTTTTTT CASSAAGANEKLFF
TRBJ1-1 NA NA TRBV5-6 TGTGCCAGCAGCTCGGGACTGACGAACACTGAAGCTTTCTTT CASSSGLTNTEAFF